These 19 T cell receptor beta chains originate from one sample sequenced in a study of T cells in narcolepsy. Sequenced by immunoSEQ multiplex PCR; TCRdb stores in-frame clones only, minus some. The sample has roughly 34,000 clones; approximately 84% are singletons. Source material: CD45RA- memory CD4+ T cells from PBMCs. The receptors derive from a human donor with narcolepsy.

This sequence joins TRBV7-3 and TRBJ2-6, with 7 bases matching TRBD2. V lost 4 bases and J lost 1; bases outside the gene matches: 7. The germline V gene has CDR1 SGHTA and CDR2 FQGTGA. The CDR3 consists of 17 residues. CDR3 in DNA: TGTGCCAGCAGCTACAATTCGGGAGGTTCTGGGGCCAACGTCCTGACTTTC. This gives the protein CASSYNSGGSGANVLTF. Using reference TRBV7-3 and TRBJ2-6 for the parts outside the CDR3, the full variable domain is GAGVSQTPSNKVTEKGKYVELRCDPISGHTALYWYRQSLGQGPEFLIYFQGTGAADDSGLPNDRFFAVRPEGSVSTLKIQRTERGDSAVYLCASSYNSGGSGANVLTFGAGSRLTVL.

The rearrangement links TRBV27 to TRBJ2-7; 8 bases align to TRBD1. This CDR3 is 19 amino acids long. CDR1 is MNHEY and CDR2 is SMNVEV in the germline V gene (reference sequence). The J segment lost 5 bases and the V segment lost 2 bases, leaving 20 bases of the junction unmatched. CDR3 sequence: CASSLGVPGQVIGANEQYF. The CDR3 DNA is TGTGCCAGCAGTTTAGGGGTCCCGGGACAGGTTATCGGAGCCAACGAGCAGTACTTC.

The chain uses TRBV19 and TRBJ2-7; D uncertain. Germline CDR1 and CDR2: LNHDA and SQIVND (reference sequence). Trimming left V 8 bases short and J 1 base short, with 12 bases between. This CDR3 is 13 amino acids long. The CDR3 region is CASSRVGSYEQYF. In DNA, the CDR3 is TGTGCCAGTTCTAGGGTGGGATCCTACGAGCAGTACTTC.

CDR3 coding DNA: TGTGCCAGCAGCCGAGACAGGCCTCGTTTAAATGGCTACACCTTC. Translated, it gives CASSRDRPRLNGYTF. The chain employs TRBV7-2 and TRBJ1-2; weak D call: TRBD1 (6 bases). The CDR3 spans 15 residues. Germline V gene sequence: CDR1 SGHTA, CDR2 FQGNSA. V was pared by 5 bases and J by 6 bases, with 19 bases between.

J is TRBJ1-2 and V is TRBV2; TRBD1 aligns across 7 bases. The CDR3 is 16 amino acids. CDR1 and CDR2 (germline): SNHLY, FYNNEI. The junction had 20 bases not matched to a gene; V was cut back by 9 bases and J by 7 bases. The CDR3 loop is CARTTRVGQAWSGYTF. CDR3 nucleotides: TGTGCCAGGACGACACGGGTTGGACAGGCCTGGAGTGGCTACACCTTC.

The J gene is TRBJ1-5, the V gene TRBV2; D might be TRBD1 (5 bases). V was shortened by 1 base and J by 11 bases, with 15 bases between the two germline ends. Germline CDR1 and CDR2: SNHLY and FYNNEI. There are 14 residues in the CDR3. DNA for the CDR3: TGTGCCAGCAGTGAAGTGGTGGGGCTAGGAGCCCAGCATTTT. Protein: CASSEVVGLGAQHF.

This chain links TRBV7-2 with TRBJ1-2; TRBD1 aligns across 10 bases. The V gene's germline CDR1 is SGHTA and CDR2 FQGNSA. The CDR3 runs 16 residues. The junction had 9 bases not matched to a gene; V was cut back by 1 base and J by 7 bases. The CDR3 protein is CASSLVRLTGGPGYTF. The CDR3 nucleotides are TGTGCCAGCAGCTTAGTCAGGTTGACAGGGGGCCCTGGCTACACCTTC.

V gene TRBV18 combines with J gene TRBJ1-5, with D tentatively TRBD1 (6 bases). Trimming left V 2 bases short and J 4 bases short, with 9 bases between. From germline, CDR1 is KGHSH and CDR2 LQKENI. The CDR3 has 14 residues. CDR3 in amino acids: CASSPTGLNQPQHF. The CDR3 DNA reads as TGTGCCAGCTCACCAACAGGGTTAAATCAGCCCCAGCATTTT.

The chain links TRBV2 to TRBJ2-1; the D gene could be TRBD1 or TRBD2 (6 bases each). Germline-derived CDR1 and CDR2 are SNHLY and FYNNEI. V lost 0 bases and J 6 bases, leaving 24 bases between the germline ends. The CDR3 is made up of 19 amino acids. The chain's CDR3 is CASSEAVVPRDIGGNEQFF. The CDR3 nucleotides read TGTGCCAGCAGTGAAGCGGTGGTTCCAAGGGACATCGGGGGCAATGAGCAGTTCTTC.

The chain combines TRBV7-2 with TRBJ2-2; D ambiguous. Trimming removed 0 bases from V and 3 bases from J, with 8 bases in between. CDR3 size: 15 residues. Germline CDR1 SGHTA, CDR2 FQGNSA. The CDR3 DNA reads as TGTGCCAGCAGCTTAGCTAGTATTGACACCGGGGAGCTGTTTTTT. Translating gives CASSLASIDTGELFF.

The gene calls are TRBV11-2 and TRBJ1-2; no clear D. There are 14 residues in the CDR3. The V and J ends lost 3 bases and 8 bases respectively, with 16 bases between them. Germline loops: CDR1 SGHAT, CDR2 FQNNGV. This CDR3 reads CASSFNSGGGGYTF. DNA of the CDR3: TGTGCCAGCAGCTTTAACAGTGGCGGCGGGGGCTACACCTTC. The full variable domain, its missing parts supplied by reference TRBV11-2 and TRBJ1-2, is EAGVAQSPRYKIIEKRQSVAFWCNPISGHATLYWYQQILGQGPKLLIQFQNNGVVDDSQLPKDRFSAERLKGVDSTLKIQPAKLEDSAVYLCASSFNSGGGGYTFGSGTRLTVV.

This clone was seen only once. The gene calls are TRBV2 and TRBJ2-3; 10 nucleotides match TRBD1. V lost 11 bases, J lost 3 bases, and 14 bases stayed unmatched. From germline, CDR1 is SNHLY and CDR2 FYNNEI. The CDR3 length is 16 residues. For the CDR3, the DNA is TGTGCCGGAAGACAGGGGGCCGGGGTTATTACAGATACGCAGTATTTT. This gives the protein CAGRQGAGVITDTQYF.

This sequence joins TRBV2 and TRBJ2-1; D might be TRBD1 or TRBD2, each matching 5 bases. The CDR3 spans 13 residues. Looked up from germline, CDR1 is SNHLY and CDR2 is FYNNEI. Between the trimmed V and J ends, which lost 8 bases and 3 bases, there was a span of 11 bases. CDR3 DNA: TGTGCCAGCGGGACGGAGCTCTACAATGAGCAGTTCTTC. It is translated as CASGTELYNEQFF.

V gene TRBV28 combines with J gene TRBJ1-2, with D perhaps TRBD1 (5 bases). V was shortened by 6 bases and J by 3 bases, with 17 bases between the two germline ends. CDR1 and CDR2 (germline): MDHEN, SYDVKM. The CDR3 loop spans 15 amino acids. In nucleotides, the CDR3 is TGTGCCAGCAGGGAAACGGCCAGGGCCCACTATGGCTACACCTTC. Protein: CASRETARAHYGYTF.

The rearrangement links TRBV6-5 to TRBJ2-5; 9 bases align to TRBD1. The DNA matches TRBJ2-7 better at its end, which makes the J call doubtful. The CDR3 spans 14 residues. Germline V lookup: CDR1 MNHEY, CDR2 SVGAGI. CDR3 in amino acids: CASSRPGQGYEQYF. CDR3 coding DNA: TGTGCCAGCAGCAGACCGGGACAGGGTTACGAGCAGTACTTC.

The chain has TRBV19 and TRBJ1-1; D unresolved. The CDR3 is 14 amino acids. Germline values: CDR1 LNHDA, CDR2 SQIVND (reference sequence). The V end lost 3 bases, the J end lost 4 bases, and 12 bases lay between the germline ends. The CDR3 here is CASSIITLGTEAFF. CDR3 bases: TGTGCCAGTAGTATTATAACATTGGGCACTGAAGCTTTCTTT.

Only a few counts were recorded for this clone. The chain combines TRBV27 with TRBJ2-7; maybe TRBD2 (5 bases). The CDR3 has 15 residues. CDR1 and CDR2 from the germline V gene are MNHEY and SMNVEV (reference sequence). Trimming removed 3 bases at V and 5 bases at J, with 17 bases between. CDR3 sequence reads: CASSFLPGSGHEQYF. The CDR3 DNA follows: TGTGCCAGCAGTTTTCTTCCGGGATCGGGCCACGAGCAGTACTTC.

This sequence joins TRBV5-6 and TRBJ2-7, with 10 bases matching TRBD1. V shed 5 bases, J shed 9 bases, and the junction held 5 bases outside the gene matches. The CDR3 consists of 12 residues. Germline lookup yields CDR1 SGHDT and CDR2 YYEEEE. This CDR3 reads CASRTGTGVQYV. DNA for the CDR3: TGTGCCAGCAGAACCGGGACAGGGGTGCAGTACGTC.

The J gene is TRBJ1-2, the V gene TRBV6-5; the D gene is possibly TRBD1 (5 bases). Germline V CDR1 and CDR2: MNHEY, SVGAGI. Trimming took 5 bases from V and 7 from J, leaving 17 bases between them. CDR3 length: 14 amino acids. The CDR3 loop reads CASSPTWDALGYTF. CDR3 sequence (DNA): TGTGCCAGCAGTCCGACTTGGGACGCGCTTGGCTACACCTTC.